This TCR beta chain was identified during a study of T cell responses to AZD1222 COVID-19 vaccine. Study-wide findings and caveats: Spike was spanned by vaccine-associated CD4 TCRs, which were dominant at 160-218 and 743-854. The donor group comprised mostly white British people and more females; the analysis possibly underestimated clonal diversity.

This table comes from immunoSEQ multiplex PCR, and its TCRdb copy is limited to in-frame clones, with some not included. The table shows over 100,000 clones, with under 95% occurring only once. The CDR3 length is 13 residues. Trimming cost V 1 base and J 3 bases; bases outside gene matches: 0. Per the germline V gene, CDR1 is SGHNT and CDR2 is YENEEA. Remarks on this clone: Its cognate antigen is unknown.

The sequenced sample was peripheral blood, obtained 28 days after the second AZD1222 dose. The TCR sequence derives from an adult who received the AZD1222 COVID-19 vaccine. The chain carries TRBV11-3 and TRBJ2-7, with 7 positions matching TRBD1. In DNA form, the CDR3 reads TGTGCCAGCAGCTTAGGGACAGGCTACGAGCAGTACTTC. Translating it yields CASSLGTGYEQYF.